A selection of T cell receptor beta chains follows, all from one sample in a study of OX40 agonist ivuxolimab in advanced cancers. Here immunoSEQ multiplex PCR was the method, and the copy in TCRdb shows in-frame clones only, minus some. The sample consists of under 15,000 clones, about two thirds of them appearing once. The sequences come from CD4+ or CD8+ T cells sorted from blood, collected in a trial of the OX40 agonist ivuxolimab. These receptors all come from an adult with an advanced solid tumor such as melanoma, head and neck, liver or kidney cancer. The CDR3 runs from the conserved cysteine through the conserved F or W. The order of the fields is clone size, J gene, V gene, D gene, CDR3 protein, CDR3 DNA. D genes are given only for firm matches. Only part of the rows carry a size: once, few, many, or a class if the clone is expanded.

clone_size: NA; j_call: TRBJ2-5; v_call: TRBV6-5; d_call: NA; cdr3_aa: CASSYLVAGETQYF; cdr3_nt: TGTGCCAGCAGTTACCTAGTCGCCGGTGAGACCCAGTACTTC
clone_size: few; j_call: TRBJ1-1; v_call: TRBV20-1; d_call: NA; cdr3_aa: CSARSESEAFF; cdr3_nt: TGCAGTGCTAGATCAGAGAGTGAAGCTTTCTTT
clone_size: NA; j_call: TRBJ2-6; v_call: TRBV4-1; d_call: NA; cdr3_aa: CASSQGSDFGANVLTF; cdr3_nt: TGCGCCAGCAGCCAAGGATCTGACTTTGGGGCCAACGTCCTGACTTTC
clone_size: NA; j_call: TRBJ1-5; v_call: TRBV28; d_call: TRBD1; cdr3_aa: CASRDRVIQPQHF; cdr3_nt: TGTGCCAGCAGAGACAGGGTTATTCAGCCCCAGCATTTT
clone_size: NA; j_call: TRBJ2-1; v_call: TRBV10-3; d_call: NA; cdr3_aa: CAISGGDTYNEQFF; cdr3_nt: TGTGCCATCAGTGGAGGGGATACCTACAATGAGCAGTTCTTC
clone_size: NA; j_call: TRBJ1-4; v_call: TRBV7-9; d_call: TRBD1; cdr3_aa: CASSLVGTEYNEKLFF; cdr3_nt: TGTGCCAGCAGCTTAGTAGGGACAGAGTATAATGAAAAACTGTTTTTT
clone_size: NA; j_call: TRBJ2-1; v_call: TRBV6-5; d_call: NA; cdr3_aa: CASSYSTPGRETFF; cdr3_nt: TGTGCCAGCAGTTACTCGACACCGGGACGGGAAACGTTCTTC
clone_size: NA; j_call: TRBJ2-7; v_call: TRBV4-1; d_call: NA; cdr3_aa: CASSQDWPGPYEQYF; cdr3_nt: TGCGCCAGCAGCCAAGATTGGCCGGGACCCTACGAGCAGTACTTC
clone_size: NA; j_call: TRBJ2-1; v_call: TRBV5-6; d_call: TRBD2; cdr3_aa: CASSYRTSGSHSYNEQFF; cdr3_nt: TGTGCCAGCAGCTACCGGACTAGCGGGAGTCACTCCTACAATGAGCAGTTCTTC
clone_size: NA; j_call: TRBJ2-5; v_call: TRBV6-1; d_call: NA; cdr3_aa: CASSTRDLFQETQYF; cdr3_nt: TGTGCCAGCAGTACCCGGGACTTATTTCAAGAGACCCAGTACTTC
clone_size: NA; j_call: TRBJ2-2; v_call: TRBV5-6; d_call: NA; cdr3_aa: CASSFSTRGVGELFF; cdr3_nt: TGTGCCAGCAGCTTTTCTACCCGCGGAGTCGGGGAGCTGTTTTTT
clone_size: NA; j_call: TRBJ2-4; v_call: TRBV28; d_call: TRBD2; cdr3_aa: CATIRRGGKNIQYF; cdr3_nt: TGTGCCACCATCCGTCGGGGGGGAAAAAACATTCAGTACTTC
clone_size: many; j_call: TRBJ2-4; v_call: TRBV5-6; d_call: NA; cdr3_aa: CASSLDPRGNIQYF; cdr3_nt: TGTGCCAGCAGCTTGGACCCCAGGGGAAACATTCAGTACTTC
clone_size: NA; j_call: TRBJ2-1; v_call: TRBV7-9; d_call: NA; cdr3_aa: CASSLSAGPYNEQFF; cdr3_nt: TGTGCCAGCAGCTTGTCGGCGGGCCCATACAATGAGCAGTTCTTC
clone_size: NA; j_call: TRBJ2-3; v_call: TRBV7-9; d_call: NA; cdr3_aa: CASSIVGPLDTQYF; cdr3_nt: TGTGCCAGCAGCATCGTAGGACCACTGGATACGCAGTATTTT
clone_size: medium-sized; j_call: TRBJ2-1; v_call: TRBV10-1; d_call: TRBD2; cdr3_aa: CAIRTSAGSYNEQFF; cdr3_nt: TGCGCCATTAGGACTAGCGCGGGCTCCTACAATGAGCAGTTCTTC
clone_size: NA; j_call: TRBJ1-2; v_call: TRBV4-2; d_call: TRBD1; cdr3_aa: CASSPTRPGGYGYTF; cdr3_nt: TGTGCCAGCAGCCCCACGCGACCAGGGGGCTATGGCTACACCTTC
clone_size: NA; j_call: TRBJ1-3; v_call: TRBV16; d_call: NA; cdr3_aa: CASTQRALFSGNTIYF; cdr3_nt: TGTGCCAGCACCCAAAGGGCCCTCTTCTCTGGAAACACCATATATTTT
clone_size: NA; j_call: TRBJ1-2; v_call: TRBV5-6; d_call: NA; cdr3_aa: CASRSLVLRYGYTF; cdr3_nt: TGTGCCAGCAGGTCCTTGGTCCTCCGCTATGGCTACACCTTC
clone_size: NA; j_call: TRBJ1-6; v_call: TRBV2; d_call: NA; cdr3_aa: CASSVGQKDSPLHF; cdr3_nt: TGTGCCAGCAGTGTTGGGCAGAAAGATTCACCCCTCCACTTT
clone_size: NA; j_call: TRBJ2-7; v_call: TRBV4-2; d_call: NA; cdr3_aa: CASSQDLPGPSYEQYF; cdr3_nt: TGTGCCAGCAGCCAAGATCTTCCGGGTCCCTCCTACGAGCAGTACTTC
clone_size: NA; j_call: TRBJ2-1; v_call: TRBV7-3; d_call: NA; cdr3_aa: CASSPAGGGGEQFF; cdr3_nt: TGTGCCAGCAGCCCTGCAGGGGGAGGAGGTGAGCAGTTCTTC
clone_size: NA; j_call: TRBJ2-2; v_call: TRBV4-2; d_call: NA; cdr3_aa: CASSQEQGGTGELFF; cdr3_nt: TGTGCCAGCAGCCAAGAACAGGGGGGGACCGGGGAGCTGTTTTTT
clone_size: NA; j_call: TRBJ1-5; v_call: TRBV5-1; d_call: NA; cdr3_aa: CASSIGPLAGNQPQHF; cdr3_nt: TGCGCCAGCAGCATAGGACCCTTGGCGGGCAATCAGCCCCAGCATTTT
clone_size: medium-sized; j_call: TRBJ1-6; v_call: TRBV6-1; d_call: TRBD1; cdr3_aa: CASSAGTGGSPLHF; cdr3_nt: TGTGCCAGCAGTGCCGGGACAGGGGGCTCACCCCTCCACTTT
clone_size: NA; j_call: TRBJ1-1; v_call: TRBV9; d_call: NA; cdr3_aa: CASSVSAGRGTEAFF; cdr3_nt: TGTGCCAGCAGCGTATCAGCGGGACGCGGCACTGAAGCTTTCTTT
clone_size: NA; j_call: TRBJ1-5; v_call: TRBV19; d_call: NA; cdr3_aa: CASSTRQAIDNQPQHF; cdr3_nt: TGTGCCAGTAGTACAAGACAGGCCATCGACAATCAGCCCCAGCATTTT
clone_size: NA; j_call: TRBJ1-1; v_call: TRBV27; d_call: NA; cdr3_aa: CASRMEQYRTEAFF; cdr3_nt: TGTGCCAGCAGGATGGAACAGTATCGGACTGAAGCTTTCTTT
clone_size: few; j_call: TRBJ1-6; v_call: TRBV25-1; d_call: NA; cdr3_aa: CASSLRGYNSPLHF; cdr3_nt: TGTGCCAGCAGTCTCCGGGGGTATAATTCACCCCTCCACTTT
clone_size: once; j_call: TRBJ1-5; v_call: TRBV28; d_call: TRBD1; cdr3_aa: CASSSLDRGFRNQPQHF; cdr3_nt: TGTGCCAGCAGTTCCCTGGACAGGGGTTTTCGAAATCAGCCCCAGCATTTT
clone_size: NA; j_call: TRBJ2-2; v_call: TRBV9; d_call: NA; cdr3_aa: CASSEAQLLTGELFF; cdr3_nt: TGTGCCAGCAGCGAGGCCCAACTTCTAACCGGGGAGCTGTTTTTT
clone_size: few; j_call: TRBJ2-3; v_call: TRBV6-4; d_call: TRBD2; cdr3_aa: CASSDSTAGGADTQYF; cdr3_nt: TGTGCCAGCAGTGACTCGACAGCGGGAGGGGCAGATACGCAGTATTTT
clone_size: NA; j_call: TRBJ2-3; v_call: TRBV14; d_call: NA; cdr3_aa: CASSLLSWTDTQYF; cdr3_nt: TGTGCCAGCAGCCTCCTTTCCTGGACAGATACGCAGTATTTT
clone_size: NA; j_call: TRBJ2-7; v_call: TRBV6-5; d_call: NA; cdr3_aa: CASSEVGYEQYF; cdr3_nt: TGTGCCAGCAGTGAGGTAGGCTACGAGCAGTACTTC
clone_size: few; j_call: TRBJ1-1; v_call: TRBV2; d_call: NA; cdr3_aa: CASSVGQMNTEAFF; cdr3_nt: TGTGCCAGCAGTGTCGGCCAGATGAACACTGAAGCTTTCTTT
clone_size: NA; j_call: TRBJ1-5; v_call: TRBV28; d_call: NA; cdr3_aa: CASSLTGFSNQPQHF; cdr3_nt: TGTGCCAGCAGTTTAACAGGCTTCAGCAATCAGCCCCAGCATTTT
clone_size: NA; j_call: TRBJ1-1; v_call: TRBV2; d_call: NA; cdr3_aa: CAVNGQPDRGNTEAFF; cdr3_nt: TGTGCCGTTAATGGACAGCCCGACCGAGGGAACACTGAAGCTTTCTTT
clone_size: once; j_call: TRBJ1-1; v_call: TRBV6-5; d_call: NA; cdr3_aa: CASWGPVGTEAFF; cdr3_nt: TGTGCCTCCTGGGGACCAGTAGGCACTGAAGCTTTCTTT
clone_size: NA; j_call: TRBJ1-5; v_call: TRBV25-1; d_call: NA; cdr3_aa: CASSDIQDLGPQHF; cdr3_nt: TGTGCCAGCAGTGACATACAGGATTTAGGGCCCCAGCATTTT
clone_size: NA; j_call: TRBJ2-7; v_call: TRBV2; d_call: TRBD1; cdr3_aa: CASSTVPGQGLSSYEQYF; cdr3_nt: TGTGCCAGCAGCACAGTCCCGGGACAGGGACTAAGCTCCTACGAGCAGTACTTC
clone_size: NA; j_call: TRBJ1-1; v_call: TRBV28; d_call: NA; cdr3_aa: CASSFARTEAFF; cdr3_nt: TGTGCCAGCAGTTTCGCCCGGACTGAAGCTTTCTTT
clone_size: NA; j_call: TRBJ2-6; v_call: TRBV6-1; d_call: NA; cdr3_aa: CASSEQGGSGANVLTF; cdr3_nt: TGTGCCAGCAGTGAACAGGGGGGGAGTGGGGCCAACGTCCTGACTTTC
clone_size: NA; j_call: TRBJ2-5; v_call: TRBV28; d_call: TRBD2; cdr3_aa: CASNPPASGSAETQYF; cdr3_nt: TGTGCCAGCAACCCCCCAGCTAGCGGGAGTGCTGAGACCCAGTACTTC
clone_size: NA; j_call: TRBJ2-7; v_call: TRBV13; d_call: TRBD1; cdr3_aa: CASSLRTGVSEQYF; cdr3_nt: TGTGCCAGCAGCTTAAGGACAGGGGTCAGCGAGCAGTACTTC
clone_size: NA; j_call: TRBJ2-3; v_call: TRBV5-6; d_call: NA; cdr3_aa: CASSLAASIYRWADTQYF; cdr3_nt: TGTGCCAGCAGCTTGGCCGCGTCTATCTACCGCTGGGCAGATACGCAGTATTTT
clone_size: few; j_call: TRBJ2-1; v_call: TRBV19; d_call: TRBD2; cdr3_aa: CASSPGLAGVNEQFF; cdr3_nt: TGTGCCAGTAGTCCTGGGCTAGCGGGAGTCAATGAGCAGTTCTTC
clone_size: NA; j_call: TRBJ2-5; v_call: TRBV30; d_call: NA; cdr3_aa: CAWSARGLGTQYF; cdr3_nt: TGTGCCTGGAGTGCTCGGGGACTCGGGACCCAGTACTTC
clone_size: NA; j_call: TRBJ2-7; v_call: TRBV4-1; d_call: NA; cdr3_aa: CASSQVLEYEQYF; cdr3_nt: TGCGCCAGCAGCCAAGTCCTGGAGTACGAGCAGTACTTC
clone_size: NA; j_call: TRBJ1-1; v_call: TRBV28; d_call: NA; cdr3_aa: CASSLGGGPDTEAFF; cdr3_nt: TGTGCCAGCAGCCTTGGGGGGGGGCCTGACACTGAAGCTTTCTTT
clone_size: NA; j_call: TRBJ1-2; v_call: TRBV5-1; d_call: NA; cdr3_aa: CASSLVPDYGYTF; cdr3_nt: TGCGCCAGCAGCTTGGTTCCGGACTATGGCTACACCTTC
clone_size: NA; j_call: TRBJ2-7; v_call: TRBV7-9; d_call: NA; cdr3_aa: CASSLESSYEQYF; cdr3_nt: TGTGCCAGCAGCTTAGAGTCCTCCTACGAGCAGTACTTC
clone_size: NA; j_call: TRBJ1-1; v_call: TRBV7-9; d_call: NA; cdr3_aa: CASSRDTGGGEAFF; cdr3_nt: TGTGCCAGCAGCAGGGACACCGGTGGGGGTGAAGCTTTCTTT
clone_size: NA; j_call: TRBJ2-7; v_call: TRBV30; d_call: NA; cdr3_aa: CAWSEGGVYVEQYF; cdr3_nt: TGTGCCTGGAGTGAGGGGGGAGTATATGTCGAGCAGTACTTC
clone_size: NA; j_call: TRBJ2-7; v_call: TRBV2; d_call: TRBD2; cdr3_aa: CASSERGRAYEQYF; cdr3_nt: TGTGCCAGCAGTGAAAGAGGGAGGGCCTACGAGCAGTACTTC
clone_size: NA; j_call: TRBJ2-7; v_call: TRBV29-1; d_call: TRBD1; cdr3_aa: CSVSSGQGASSSYEQYF; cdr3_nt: TGCAGCGTTTCTTCGGGACAGGGTGCATCGAGCTCCTACGAGCAGTACTTC